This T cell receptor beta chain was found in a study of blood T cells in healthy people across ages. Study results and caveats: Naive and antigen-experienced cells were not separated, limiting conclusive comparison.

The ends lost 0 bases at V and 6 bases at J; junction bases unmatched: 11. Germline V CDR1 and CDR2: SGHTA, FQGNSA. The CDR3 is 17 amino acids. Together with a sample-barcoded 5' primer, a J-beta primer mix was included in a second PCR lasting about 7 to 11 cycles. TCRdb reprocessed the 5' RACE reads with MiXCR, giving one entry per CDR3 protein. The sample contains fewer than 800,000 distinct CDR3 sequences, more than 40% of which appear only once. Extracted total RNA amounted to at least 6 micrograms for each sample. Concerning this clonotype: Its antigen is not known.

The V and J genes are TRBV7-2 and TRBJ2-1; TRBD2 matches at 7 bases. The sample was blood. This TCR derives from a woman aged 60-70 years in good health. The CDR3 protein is CASSLAPASGGVNEQFF. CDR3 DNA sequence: TGTGCCAGCAGCTTAGCCCCGGCTAGCGGCGGGGTCAATGAGCAGTTCTTC.